These 17 T cell receptor beta chains originate from one sample sequenced in a study of cytomegalovirus exposure and HLA in healthy donors. Primers for the PCR totalled 60 Vbeta and 13 Jbeta. Sequencing used immunoSEQ multiplex PCR; TCRdb keeps in-frame clones, though not all of them. Among about 180,000 clones listed, around 81% were seen once. The sequencing sample was made of PBMCs. The source is a middle-aged man in good health and CMV-seronegative.

V usage is TRBV15 and J usage is TRBJ2-4; 8 nucleotides line up with TRBD2. V lost 5 bases to trimming and J lost 7 bases; unmatched junction nucleotides: 7. The CDR3 spans 14 residues. The germline V gene encodes CDR1 LNHNV and CDR2 YYDKDF (reference sequence). This CDR3 reads CATSSGTRGNIQYF. For the CDR3, the DNA is TGTGCCACCAGCTCCGGGACTAGGGGGAACATTCAGTACTTC.

The chain employs TRBV5-1 and TRBJ2-2, with a tentative D call TRBD1 (6 bases). Germline lookup yields CDR1 SGHRS and CDR2 YFSETQ. V lost 4 bases, J lost 1 base, and 14 bases lay in between. The CDR3 is made up of 16 amino acids. The CDR3 is CASSPGQGRNTGELFF. DNA for the CDR3: TGCGCCAGCAGCCCGGGGCAGGGGCGGAACACCGGGGAGCTGTTTTTT.

The J gene is TRBJ2-7, the V gene TRBV10-3; 9 positions match TRBD2. The CDR3 consists of 16 residues. Germline-derived CDR1 and CDR2 are ENHRY and SYGVKD. After removal of 2 bases from V and 3 bases from J, the junction contained 8 bases not matched to a gene. The CDR3 DNA reads as TGTGCCATCAGTGAGAATGGCGGGGGGGCGGTCTACGAGCAGTACTTC. Amino acid sequence: CAISENGGGAVYEQYF.

This clone appeared a few times. CDR3 DNA: TGTGCCAGCACTGGTGGGCAGGGTATAGACATTCAGTACTTC. Translated, it gives CASTGGQGIDIQYF. The V gene is TRBV7-9, the J gene TRBJ2-4; a possible D gene is TRBD1 (5 bases). CDR3 length: 14 residues. With 7 bases removed from V and 8 bases from J, the gap between germline ends came to 18 bases. The germline V gene has CDR1 SEHNR and CDR2 FQNEAQ (reference sequence).

The chain is built from TRBV6-4 and TRBJ2-7; 7 bases are shared with TRBD2. Germline V CDR1 and CDR2: MRHNA, SNTAGT. The J segment lost 5 bases and the V segment lost 2 bases, leaving 9 bases of the junction unmatched. This CDR3 is 15 amino acids long. CDR3 bases: TGTGCCAGCAGTGACGGGGAGGGAATGAAAAACGAGCAGTACTTC. Translation: CASSDGEGMKNEQYF.

This chain links TRBV19 with TRBJ2-1; a weak D match, TRBD1 (5 bases). Germline V CDR1 and CDR2: LNHDA, SQIVND (reference sequence). This CDR3 has 14 amino acids. The ends were cut back, 5 bases at V and 0 bases at J, with 8 bases in the middle. CDR3 loop: CASSRQSSYNEQFF. CDR3 sequence (DNA): TGTGCCAGTAGTCGACAGAGCTCCTACAATGAGCAGTTCTTC.

As concerns this clone: One junction end does not reproduce the germline sequence, and a read error may be involved. The DNA of the CDR3 is TGTGCCAGCAGCTATGGCACAGATACGCGGTATTTT. This codes for CASSYGTDTRYF. The chain carries TRBV7-2 and TRBJ2-3, with unresolved D. Germline-derived CDR1 and CDR2 are SGHTA and FQGNSA. The CDR3 loop spans 12 amino acids.

The chain carries TRBV21-1 and TRBJ2-1; the tabulated D call, TRBD2, remains unverified against the DNA. TRBV21-1 constitutes a pseudogene. This CDR3 comprises 16 residues. For the CDR3, the DNA is TGTGCCAGCAGCAGGCCCGGGACTAGCGGGAGGGATGAGCAGTTCTTC. Its protein product is CASSRPGTSGRDEQFF.

The rearrangement uses TRBV7-9 and TRBJ2-7; 8 bases match TRBD1. Looked up from germline, CDR1 is SEHNR and CDR2 is FQNEAQ (reference sequence). Trimming took 5 bases from V and 4 from J; bases not matched to a gene: 7. The CDR3 is 14 residues long. CDR3 region: CASSPGQVDYEQYF. In nucleotides, the CDR3 is TGTGCCAGCAGCCCGGGACAGGTGGATTACGAGCAGTACTTC.

The chain uses TRBV7-9 and TRBJ2-3; 11 positions agree with TRBD2. Germline V gene data show CDR1 as SEHNR and CDR2 as FQNEAQ (reference sequence). With 5 bases clipped from V and 4 bases from J, the junction kept 5 bases outside the gene matches. The CDR3 is 15 residues long. Here the CDR3 reads CASSTSGRVPDTQYF. The CDR3 DNA sequence: TGTGCCAGCAGCACTAGCGGGAGAGTCCCAGATACGCAGTATTTT. Combining the CDR3 with reference TRBV7-9 and TRBJ2-3 gives the whole variable domain DTGVSQNPRHKITKRGQNVTFRCDPISEHNRLYWYRQTLGQGPEFLTYFQNEAQLEKSRLLSDRFSAERPKGSFSTLEIQRTEQGDSAMYLCASSTSGRVPDTQYFGPGTRLTVL.

V usage is TRBV5-4 and J usage is TRBJ2-1; D might be TRBD2 (6 bases). With 0 bases removed from V and 5 bases from J, the gap between germline ends came to 18 bases. The CDR3 covers 17 residues. Germline V gene sequence: CDR1 SGHNT, CDR2 YYREEE (reference sequence). The CDR3 region is CASSLARGPSLNNEQFF. DNA of the CDR3: TGTGCCAGCAGCTTGGCGCGGGGCCCATCACTGAACAATGAGCAGTTCTTC.

DNA of the CDR3: TGTGCCAGCAGCGTAGAGGGACAGGGGTCTGGAAACACCATATATTTT. It codes for CASSVEGQGSGNTIYF. This chain uses TRBV9 with TRBJ1-3, with 10 bases fitting TRBD1. V trimming: 0 bases; J trimming: 1 base; junction bases outside the gene matches: 1. The CDR3 spans 16 residues. Germline CDR1 reads SGDLS; CDR2 reads YYNGEE. The whole variable domain, filled in from reference TRBV9 and TRBJ1-3, reads DSGVTQTPKHLITATGQRVTLRCSPRSGDLSVYWYQQSLDQGLQFLIQYYNGEERAKGNILERFSAQQFPDLHSELNLSSLELGDSALYFCASSVEGQGSGNTIYFGEGSWLTVV.

CDR3 region: CASSLGTLAEAFF. The CDR3 DNA reads TGTGCCAGCAGCTTAGGGACACTGGCTGAAGCTTTCTTT. This rearrangement joins TRBV11-3 to TRBJ1-1; D possibly corresponds to TRBD1 (5 bases). Per the germline V gene, CDR1 is SGHNT and CDR2 is YENEEA. The CDR3 covers 13 residues. V was trimmed by 1 base and J by 6 bases, leaving 9 bases between them.

The chain has TRBV5-6 and TRBJ2-7; the match to TRBD1 covers 7 bases. This CDR3 comprises 14 residues. CDR1 and CDR2 from the germline V gene are SGHDT and YYEEEE. The J segment lost 0 bases and the V segment lost 6 bases, leaving 6 bases of the junction unmatched. CDR3: CASNRQGSSYEQYF. CDR3 DNA sequence: TGTGCCAGCAACCGACAGGGCTCCTCCTACGAGCAGTACTTC.

This chain links TRBV19 with TRBJ1-5; 10 bases map to TRBD1. Looked up from germline, CDR1 is LNHDA and CDR2 is SQIVND (reference sequence). The CDR3 is 18 residues long. The ends lost 3 bases at V and 2 bases at J; junction bases unmatched: 10. CDR3 residues: CASSIRRGTGVGNQPQHF. Here the CDR3 DNA reads TGTGCCAGTAGTATCCGTAGGGGGACAGGGGTGGGCAATCAGCCCCAGCATTTT. Full variable domain (rest looked up from reference TRBV19 and TRBJ1-5): DGGITQSPKYLFRKEGQNVTLSCEQNLNHDAMYWYRQDPGQGLRLIYYSQIVNDFQKGDIAEGYSVSREKKESFPLTVTSAQKNPTAFYLCASSIRRGTGVGNQPQHFGDGTRLSIL.

The rearrangement joins TRBV5-1 to TRBJ2-7, with D tentatively TRBD2 (6 bases). Germline-derived CDR1 and CDR2 are SGHRS and YFSETQ. V lost 3 bases and J lost 3, with 16 bases in between. This CDR3 has 15 amino acids. The CDR3 loop is CASSWGVGVNYEQYF. The CDR3 coding sequence is TGCGCCAGCAGCTGGGGGGTAGGCGTTAACTACGAGCAGTACTTC.

For the CDR3, the DNA is TGTGCCAGCAATAGGGGACTTCCCACCGGGGAGCTGTTTTTT. Its protein is CASNRGLPTGELFF. The chain employs TRBV6-5 and TRBJ2-2; tentative D call: TRBD2 (6 bases). The CDR3 has 14 residues. Between the trimmed V and J ends, which lost 7 bases and 4 bases, there was a span of 13 bases. Per germline, CDR1 MNHEY and CDR2 SVGAGI.